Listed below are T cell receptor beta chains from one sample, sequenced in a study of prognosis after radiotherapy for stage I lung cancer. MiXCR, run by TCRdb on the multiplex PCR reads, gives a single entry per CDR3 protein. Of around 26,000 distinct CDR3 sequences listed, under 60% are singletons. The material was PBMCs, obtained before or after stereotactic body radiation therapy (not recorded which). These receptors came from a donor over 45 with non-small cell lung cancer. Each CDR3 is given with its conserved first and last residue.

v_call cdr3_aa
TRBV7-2 CASSIRYRGHTEAFF
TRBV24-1 CATSDLGQFHGYTF
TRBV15 CATSRAGTTEETQYF
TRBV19 CASSTTGTSGKEQYF
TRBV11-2 CASSPSTVGGTEAFF
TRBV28 CASSLAYTCSAEQYF
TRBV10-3 CAISDPDMGCYEQYF
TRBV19 CASSKDSVISYNEQFF
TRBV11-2 CASSLLMGRASTDTQYF
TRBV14 CASSHINPEQFF
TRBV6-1 CASQRSQTSFYNEQFF
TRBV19 CASSPRTSGGRLGTGEMFF
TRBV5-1 CASSLGAGPGNTIYF
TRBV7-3 CASSLTGNDEQFF
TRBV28 CASTPGTLSYNGQFF
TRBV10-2 CASSDTGDYGYTF
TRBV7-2 CASILVGQGYITDTQYF
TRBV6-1 CASSPGLGTEAFF
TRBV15 CANSRYAGGEKLFF
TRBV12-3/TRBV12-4 CASSLRTGVGYTF